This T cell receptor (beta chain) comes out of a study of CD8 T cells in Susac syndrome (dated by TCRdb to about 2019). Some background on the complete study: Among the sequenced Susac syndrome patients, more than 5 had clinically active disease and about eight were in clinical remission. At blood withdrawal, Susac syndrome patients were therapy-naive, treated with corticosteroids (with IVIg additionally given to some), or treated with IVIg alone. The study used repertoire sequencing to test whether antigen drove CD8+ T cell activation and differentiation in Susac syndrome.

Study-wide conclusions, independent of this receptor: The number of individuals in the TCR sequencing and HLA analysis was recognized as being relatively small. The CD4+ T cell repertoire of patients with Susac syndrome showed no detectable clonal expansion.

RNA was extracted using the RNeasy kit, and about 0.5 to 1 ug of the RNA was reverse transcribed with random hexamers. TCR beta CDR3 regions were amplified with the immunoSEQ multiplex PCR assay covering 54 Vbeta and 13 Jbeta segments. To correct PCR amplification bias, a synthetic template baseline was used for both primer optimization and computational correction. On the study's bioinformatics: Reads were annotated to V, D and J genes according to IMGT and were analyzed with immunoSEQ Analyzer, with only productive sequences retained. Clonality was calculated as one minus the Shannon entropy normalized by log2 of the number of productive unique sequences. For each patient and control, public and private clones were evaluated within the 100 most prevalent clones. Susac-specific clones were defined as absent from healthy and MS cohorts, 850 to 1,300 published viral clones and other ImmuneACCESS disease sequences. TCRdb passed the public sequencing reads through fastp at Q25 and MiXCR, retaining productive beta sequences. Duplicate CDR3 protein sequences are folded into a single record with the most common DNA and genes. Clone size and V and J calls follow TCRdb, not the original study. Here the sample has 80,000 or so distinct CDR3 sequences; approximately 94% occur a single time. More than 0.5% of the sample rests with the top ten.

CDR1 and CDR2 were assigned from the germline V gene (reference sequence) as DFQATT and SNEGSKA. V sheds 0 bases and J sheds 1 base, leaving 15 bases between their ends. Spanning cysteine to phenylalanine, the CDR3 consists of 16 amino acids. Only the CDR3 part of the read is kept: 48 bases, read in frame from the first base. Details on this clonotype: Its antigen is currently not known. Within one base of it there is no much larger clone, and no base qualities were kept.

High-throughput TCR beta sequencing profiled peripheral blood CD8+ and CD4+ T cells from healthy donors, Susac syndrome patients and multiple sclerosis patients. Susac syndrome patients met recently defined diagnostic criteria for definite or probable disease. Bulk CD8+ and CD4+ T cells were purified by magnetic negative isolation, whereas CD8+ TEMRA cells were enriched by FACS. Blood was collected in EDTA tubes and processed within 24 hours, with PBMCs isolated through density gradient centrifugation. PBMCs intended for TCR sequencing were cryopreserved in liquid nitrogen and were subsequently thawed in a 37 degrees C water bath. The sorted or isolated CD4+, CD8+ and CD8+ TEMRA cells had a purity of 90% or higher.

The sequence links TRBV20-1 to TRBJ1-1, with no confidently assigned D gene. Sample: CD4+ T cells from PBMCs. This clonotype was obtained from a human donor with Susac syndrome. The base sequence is TGCAGTGCTAGAGATTTCGGCGGCAACAGGAACACTGAAGCTTTCTTT. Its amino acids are CSARDFGGNRNTEAFF.